Below are 9 T cell receptor beta chains sequenced from a single sample in a study of cytomegalovirus exposure and HLA in healthy donors (dated by TCRdb to about 2017). Receptor libraries were prepared by the immunoSEQ multiplex PCR assay. A mixture of 60 forward primers for TCR Vbeta segments and 13 reverse primers for TCR Jbeta segments was used in the multiplex PCR. The clones in this table, taken by TCRdb from immuneACCESS, are in-frame only. Not every clone is retained; where verified, under half of the shortfall comes from an unresolved V gene, and the cause of the rest is unknown. Here the sample has 150,000 to 250,000 clones; about four fifths occur a single time. The ten largest clones take up more than 1.5% of the sample. The sequencing input was PBMCs. The origin of the receptors is a girl aged 5 to 17 in good health and CMV-seropositive.

A few counts support this clone. V usage is TRBV6-1 and J usage is TRBJ1-2; no clear D. The CDR3 runs to 15 residues. The V and J ends lost 2 bases and 2 bases respectively, with 12 bases between them. Germline V CDR1 and CDR2: MNHNS, SASEGT. For the CDR3, the DNA is TGTGCCAGCAGTGAATGGTCGGCGGGCAACTATGGCTACACCTTC. Residues: CASSEWSAGNYGYTF.

V is TRBV4-1 and J is TRBJ2-3, with D maybe TRBD1 (6 bases). Germline assignment: CDR1 MGHRA and CDR2 YSYEKL. Deletions cut 0 bases from V and 1 base from J, with 8 bases between. CDR3 length: 15 amino acids. The DNA of the CDR3 is TGCGCCAGCAGCCAAGAGAACAGGGGCACAGATACGCAGTATTTT. Translation gives CASSQENRGTDTQYF.

This rearrangement joins TRBV29-1 to TRBJ1-2, with 7 bases lining up with TRBD1. Germline V lookup: CDR1 SQVTM, CDR2 ANQGSEA. This CDR3 spans 15 amino acids. J was trimmed by 5 bases and V by 0 bases; bases with no gene match: 9. CDR3 coding DNA: TGCAGCGTTGAAGATAATGACAGGGATTTTTATGGCTACACCTTC. It encodes CSVEDNDRDFYGYTF.

The chain couples TRBV9 to TRBJ1-3; TRBD1 agrees at 7 bases. V lost 3 bases and J lost 0; bases outside the gene matches: 3. This CDR3 has 15 residues. Germline CDR1 and CDR2: SGDLS and YYNGEE. CDR3 protein: CASSAGQDSGNTIYF. The CDR3 DNA reads as TGTGCCAGCAGCGCCGGACAGGACTCTGGAAACACCATATATTTT.

V is TRBV19 and J is TRBJ1-5; TRBD1 agrees at 9 bases. The CDR3 spans 15 residues. V was clipped by 4 bases and J by 9 bases; unmatched bases: 10. Germline CDR1 is LNHDA and CDR2 is SQIVND (reference sequence). CDR3 in DNA: TGTGCCAGTAGTACGTCCGGGACAGGGCTGTGGCCCCAGCATTTT. Translated, it gives CASSTSGTGLWPQHF.

This chain joins TRBV10-1 and TRBJ1-3; D uncertain. The CDR3 contains 14 residues. CDR1 WNHNN and CDR2 SYGVQD come from the germline V gene (reference sequence). Trimming pared 6 bases from V and 1 base from J, leaving 10 bases between. In DNA form, the CDR3 reads TGCGCCAGCAGCCCGACGCGGTCTGGAAACACCATATATTTT. It codes for CASSPTRSGNTIYF.

The chain is built from TRBV7-7 and TRBJ2-5, with TRBD2 matching over 9 bases. Germline CDR1 SSHAT, CDR2 FNYEAQ (reference sequence). Trimming removed 5 bases from V and 1 base from J; junction bases left unmatched: 8. The CDR3 totals 16 residues. The CDR3, as DNA: TGTGCCAGCAGCCCAAACAGCGGGGGGTCCCAAGAGACCCAGTACTTC. Amino acids: CASSPNSGGSQETQYF.

The chain combines TRBV5-5 with TRBJ2-5; TRBD1 matches at 7 bases. CDR1 is SGHKS and CDR2 is YYEKEE in the germline V gene (reference sequence). V lost 3 bases, J lost 2 bases, and 7 bases stayed unmatched. The length of the CDR3 is 15 residues. CDR3 region: CASSSGTVTQETQYF. CDR3 in DNA: TGTGCCAGCAGCTCGGGGACAGTGACGCAAGAGACCCAGTACTTC.

The chain couples TRBV4-1 to TRBJ2-7, with 12 positions matching TRBD2. The trim removed 1 base at V and 7 bases at J, leaving 8 bases unmatched. Germline assignment: CDR1 MGHRA and CDR2 YSYEKL. This CDR3 spans 16 amino acids. CDR3 sequence (DNA): TGCGCCAGCAGCCAAGTGACTAGCGGGGGTACGGGGGAGCAGTACTTC. It encodes CASSQVTSGGTGEQYF.